This T cell receptor (beta chain) was identified in a study of post-analysis software for immune sequencing data. Study outcomes and limitations: Among roughly five TRBV segments more frequent in patients than controls were TRBV5-6, TRBV5-1 and TRBV20-1.

Built from TCR beta cDNA, the libraries had unique molecular identifiers in them. MiXCR was run by TCRdb on the PCR reads, yielding one entry per CDR3 protein. This sample has hundreds of thousands of distinct CDR3 sequences, with 55% to 60% found just once. Regarding this clonotype: Its antigen is currently unknown.

Trimming removed 6 bases at V and 13 bases at J, with 46 bases between. The CDR3 has 22 amino acids. The chain is built from TRBV12-3 or TRBV12-4 and TRBJ2-4; D may match TRBD1 or TRBD2 (5 bases each). Sequencing was performed on blood. This receptor was obtained from a girl aged 2 to 10 with multiple sclerosis. The CDR3 DNA sequence: TGTGCCAGCAGCTGGTATCAACCCCGGGACGGCCCCGTTAAGCCCACCTACAATGAGCAGTACTTC. Protein product: CASSWYQPRDGPVKPTYNEQYF.